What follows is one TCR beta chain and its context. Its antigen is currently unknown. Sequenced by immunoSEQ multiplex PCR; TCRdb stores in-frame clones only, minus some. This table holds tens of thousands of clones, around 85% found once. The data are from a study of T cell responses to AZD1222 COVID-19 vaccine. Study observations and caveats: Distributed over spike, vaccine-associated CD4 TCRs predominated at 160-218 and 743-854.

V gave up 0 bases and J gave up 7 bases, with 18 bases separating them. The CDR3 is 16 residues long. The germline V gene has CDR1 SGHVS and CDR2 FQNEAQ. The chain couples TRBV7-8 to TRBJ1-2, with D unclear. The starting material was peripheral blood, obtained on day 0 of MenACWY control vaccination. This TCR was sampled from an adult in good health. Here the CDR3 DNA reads TGTGCCAGCAGCTTAGCCGTCGAGGGCCGAATTAGTGGCTACACCTTC. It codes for CASSLAVEGRISGYTF.